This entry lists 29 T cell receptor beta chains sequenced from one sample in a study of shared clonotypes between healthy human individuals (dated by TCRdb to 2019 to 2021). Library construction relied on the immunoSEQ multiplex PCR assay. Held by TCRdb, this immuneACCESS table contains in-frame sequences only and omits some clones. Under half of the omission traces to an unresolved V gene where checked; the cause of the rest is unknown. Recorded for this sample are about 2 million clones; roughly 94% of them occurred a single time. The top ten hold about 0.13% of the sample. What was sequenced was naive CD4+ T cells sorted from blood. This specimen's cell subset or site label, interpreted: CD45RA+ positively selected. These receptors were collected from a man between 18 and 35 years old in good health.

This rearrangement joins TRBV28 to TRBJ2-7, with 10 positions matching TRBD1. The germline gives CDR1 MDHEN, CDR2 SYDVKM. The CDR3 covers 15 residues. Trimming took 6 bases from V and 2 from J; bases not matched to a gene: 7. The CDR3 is CASSQGQGGPYEQYF. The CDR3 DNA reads TGTGCCAGCAGCCAAGGACAGGGGGGACCCTACGAGCAGTACTTC.

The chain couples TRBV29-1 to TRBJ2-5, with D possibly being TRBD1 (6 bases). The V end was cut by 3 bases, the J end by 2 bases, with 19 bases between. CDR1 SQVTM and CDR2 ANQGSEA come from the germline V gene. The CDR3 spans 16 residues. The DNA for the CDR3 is TGCAGCGTTGAGGGCGGACAGCTGCTTCTTCAAGAGACCCAGTACTTC. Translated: CSVEGGQLLLQETQYF.

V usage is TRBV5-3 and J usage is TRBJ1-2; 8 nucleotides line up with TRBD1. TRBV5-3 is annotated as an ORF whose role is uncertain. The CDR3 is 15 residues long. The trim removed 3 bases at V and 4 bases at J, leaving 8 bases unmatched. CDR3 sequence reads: CARSWGDRISYGYTF. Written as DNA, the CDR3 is TGTGCCAGAAGCTGGGGGGACAGGATCTCCTATGGCTACACCTTC.

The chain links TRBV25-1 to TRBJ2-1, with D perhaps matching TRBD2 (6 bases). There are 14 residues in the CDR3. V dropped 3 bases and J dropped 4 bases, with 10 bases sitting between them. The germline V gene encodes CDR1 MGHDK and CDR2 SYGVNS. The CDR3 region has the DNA TGTGCCAGCAGTGATGGGGGGTCGTACAATGAGCAGTTCTTC. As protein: CASSDGGSYNEQFF.

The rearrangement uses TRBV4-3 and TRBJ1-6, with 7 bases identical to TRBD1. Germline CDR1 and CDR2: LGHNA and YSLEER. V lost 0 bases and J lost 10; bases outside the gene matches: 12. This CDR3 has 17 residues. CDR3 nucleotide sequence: TGCGCCAGCAGCCAAGAAGTGAACAGGGGTAGGGGCTCACCCCTCCACTTT. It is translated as CASSQEVNRGRGSPLHF.

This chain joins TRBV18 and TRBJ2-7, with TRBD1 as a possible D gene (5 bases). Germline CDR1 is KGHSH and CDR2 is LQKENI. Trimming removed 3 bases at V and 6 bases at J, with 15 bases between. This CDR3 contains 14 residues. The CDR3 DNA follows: TGTGCCAGCTCACCCGGGCAGGGATTCACCGAGCAGTACTTC. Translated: CASSPGQGFTEQYF.

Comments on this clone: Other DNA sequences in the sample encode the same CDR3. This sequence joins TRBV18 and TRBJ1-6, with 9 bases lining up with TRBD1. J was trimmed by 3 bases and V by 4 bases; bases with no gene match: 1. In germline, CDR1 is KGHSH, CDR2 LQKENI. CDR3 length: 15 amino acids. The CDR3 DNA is TGTGCCAGCTCACTGGGACAGGGCTATAATTCACCCCTCCACTTT. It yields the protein CASSLGQGYNSPLHF.

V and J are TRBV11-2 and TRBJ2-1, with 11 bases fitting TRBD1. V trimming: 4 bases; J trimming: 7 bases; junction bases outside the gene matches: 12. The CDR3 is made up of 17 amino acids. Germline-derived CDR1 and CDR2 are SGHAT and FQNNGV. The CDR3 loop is CASSSLLDRGPRNEQFF. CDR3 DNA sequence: TGTGCCAGCAGCTCCCTCTTGGACAGGGGGCCGAGGAATGAGCAGTTCTTC.

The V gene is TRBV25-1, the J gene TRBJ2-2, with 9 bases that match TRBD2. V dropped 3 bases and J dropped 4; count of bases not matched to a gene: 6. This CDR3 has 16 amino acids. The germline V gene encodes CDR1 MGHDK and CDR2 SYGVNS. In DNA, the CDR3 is TGTGCCAGCAGTGATCCGGGACTAGCCTCCACCGGGGAGCTGTTTTTT. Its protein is CASSDPGLASTGELFF. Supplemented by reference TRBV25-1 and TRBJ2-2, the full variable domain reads EADIYQTPRYLVIGTGKKITLECSQTMGHDKMYWYQQDPGMELHLIHYSYGVNSTEKGDLSSESTVSRIRTEHFPLTLESARPSHTSQYLCASSDPGLASTGELFFGEGSRLTVL.

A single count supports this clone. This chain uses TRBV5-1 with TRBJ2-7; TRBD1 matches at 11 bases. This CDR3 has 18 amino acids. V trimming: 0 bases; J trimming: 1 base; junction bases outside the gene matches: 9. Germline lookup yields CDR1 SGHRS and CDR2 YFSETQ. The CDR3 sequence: CASSLGGTGGSFSYEQYF. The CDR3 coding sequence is TGCGCCAGCAGCTTGGGAGGGACAGGGGGTAGTTTTTCCTACGAGCAGTACTTC.

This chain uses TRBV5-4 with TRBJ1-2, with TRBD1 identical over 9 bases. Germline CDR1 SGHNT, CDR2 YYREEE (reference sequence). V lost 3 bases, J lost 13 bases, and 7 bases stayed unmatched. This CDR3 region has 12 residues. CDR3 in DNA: TGTGCCAGCAGCTCCGGGACAGGGCTGGGCACCTTC. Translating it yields CASSSGTGLGTF.

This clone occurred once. The CDR3 loop reads CAWGLDRSYEQYF. The CDR3 nucleotides read TGTGCCTGGGGTTTGGACAGGTCCTACGAGCAGTACTTC. This sequence joins TRBV30 and TRBJ2-7; 7 bases are shared with TRBD1. Germline V gene lookup returns CDR1 GTSNPN and CDR2 SVGIG (reference sequence). This CDR3 contains 13 residues. After removal of 5 bases from V and 1 base from J, the junction contained 5 bases not matched to a gene.

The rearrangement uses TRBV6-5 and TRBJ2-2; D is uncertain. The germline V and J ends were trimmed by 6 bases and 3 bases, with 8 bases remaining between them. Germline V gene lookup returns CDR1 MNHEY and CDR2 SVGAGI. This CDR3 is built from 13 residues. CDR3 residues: CASRGTDTGELFF. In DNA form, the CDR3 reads TGTGCCAGCAGGGGCACCGACACCGGGGAGCTGTTTTTT.

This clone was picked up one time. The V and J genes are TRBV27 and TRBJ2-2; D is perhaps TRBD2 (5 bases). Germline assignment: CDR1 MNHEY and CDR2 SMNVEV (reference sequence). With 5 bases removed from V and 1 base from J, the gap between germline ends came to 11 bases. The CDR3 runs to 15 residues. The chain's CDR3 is CASSLLSGNTGELFF. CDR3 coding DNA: TGTGCCAGCAGTCTCCTGAGCGGGAACACCGGGGAGCTGTTTTTT.

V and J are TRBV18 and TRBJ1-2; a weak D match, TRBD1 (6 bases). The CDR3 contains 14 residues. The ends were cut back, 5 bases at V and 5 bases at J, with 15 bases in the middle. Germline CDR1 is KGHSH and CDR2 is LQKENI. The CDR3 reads CASSSTGGRYGYTF. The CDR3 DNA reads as TGTGCCAGCTCATCGACGGGGGGCAGGTATGGCTACACCTTC.

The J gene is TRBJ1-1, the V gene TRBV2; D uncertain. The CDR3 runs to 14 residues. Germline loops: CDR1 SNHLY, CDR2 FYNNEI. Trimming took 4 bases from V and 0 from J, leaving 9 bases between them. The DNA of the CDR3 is TGTGCCAGCAGTGGGTCCAGCTTGAACACTGAAGCTTTCTTT. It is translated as CASSGSSLNTEAFF.

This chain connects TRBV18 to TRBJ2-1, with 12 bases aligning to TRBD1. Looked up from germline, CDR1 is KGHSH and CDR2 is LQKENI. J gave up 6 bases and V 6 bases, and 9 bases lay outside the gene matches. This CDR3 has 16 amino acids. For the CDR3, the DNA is TGTGCCAGCTCCCCCCTAGGGACAGGGGGCTCCAATGAGCAGTTCTTC. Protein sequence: CASSPLGTGGSNEQFF.

The chain's CDR3 is CASSPGWASEQFF. CDR3 sequence (DNA): TGTGCCAGCAGCCCGGGATGGGCCAGTGAGCAGTTCTTC. The gene calls are TRBV7-2 and TRBJ2-1, with D possibly TRBD2 on 5 matching bases. Between the trimmed V and J ends, which lost 5 bases and 9 bases, there was a span of 14 bases. From germline, CDR1 is SGHTA and CDR2 FQGNSA. The CDR3 has 13 residues. The whole variable domain, filled in from reference TRBV7-2 and TRBJ2-1, reads GAGVSQSPSNKVTEKGKDVELRCDPISGHTALYWYRQSLGQGLEFLIYFQGNSAPDKSGLPSDRFSAERTGGSVSTLTIQRTQQEDSAVYLCASSPGWASEQFFGPGTRLTVL.

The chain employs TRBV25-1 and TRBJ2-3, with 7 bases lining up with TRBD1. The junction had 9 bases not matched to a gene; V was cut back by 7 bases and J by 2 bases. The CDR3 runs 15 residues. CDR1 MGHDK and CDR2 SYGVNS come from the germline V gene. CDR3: CASNEQGLDTDTQYF. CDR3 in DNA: TGTGCCAGCAACGAACAGGGGCTAGACACAGATACGCAGTATTTT.

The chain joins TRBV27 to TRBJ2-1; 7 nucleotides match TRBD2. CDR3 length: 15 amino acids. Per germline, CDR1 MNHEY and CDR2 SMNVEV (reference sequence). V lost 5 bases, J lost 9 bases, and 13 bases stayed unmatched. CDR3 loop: CASSPSGAPGSEQFF. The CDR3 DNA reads TGTGCCAGCAGTCCGAGCGGGGCCCCTGGTAGTGAGCAGTTCTTC.

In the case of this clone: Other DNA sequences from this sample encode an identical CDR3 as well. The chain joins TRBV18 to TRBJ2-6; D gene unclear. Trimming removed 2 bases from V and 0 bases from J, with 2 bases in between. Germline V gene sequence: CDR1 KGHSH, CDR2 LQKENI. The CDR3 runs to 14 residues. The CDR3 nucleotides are TGTGCCAGCTCACCAGACTCTGGGGCCAACGTCCTGACTTTC. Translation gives CASSPDSGANVLTF. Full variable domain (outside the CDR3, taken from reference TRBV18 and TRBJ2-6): NAGVMQNPRHLVRRRGQEARLRCSPMKGHSHVYWYRQLPEEGLKFMVYLQKENIIDESGMPKERFSAEFPKEGPSILRIQQVVRGDSAAYFCASSPDSGANVLTFGAGSRLTVL.

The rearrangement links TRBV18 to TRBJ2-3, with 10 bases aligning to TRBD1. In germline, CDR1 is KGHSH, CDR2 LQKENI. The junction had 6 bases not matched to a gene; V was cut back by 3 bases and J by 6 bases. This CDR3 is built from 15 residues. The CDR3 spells CASSPPTGGGDTQYF. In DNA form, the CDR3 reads TGTGCCAGCTCACCCCCGACAGGGGGCGGCGATACGCAGTATTTT.

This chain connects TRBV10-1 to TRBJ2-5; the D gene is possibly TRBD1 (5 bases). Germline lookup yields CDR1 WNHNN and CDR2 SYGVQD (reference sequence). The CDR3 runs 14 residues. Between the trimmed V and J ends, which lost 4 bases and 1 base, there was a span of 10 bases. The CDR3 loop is CASSATGIQETQYF. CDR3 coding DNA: TGCGCCAGCAGTGCCACAGGTATCCAAGAGACCCAGTACTTC.

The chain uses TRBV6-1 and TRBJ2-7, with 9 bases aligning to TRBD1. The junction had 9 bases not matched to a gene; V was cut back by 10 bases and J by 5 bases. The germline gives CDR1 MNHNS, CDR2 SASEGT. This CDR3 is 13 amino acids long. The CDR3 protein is CATPGQGKNEQYF. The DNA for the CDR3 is TGTGCCACCCCGGGACAGGGAAAAAACGAGCAGTACTTC.

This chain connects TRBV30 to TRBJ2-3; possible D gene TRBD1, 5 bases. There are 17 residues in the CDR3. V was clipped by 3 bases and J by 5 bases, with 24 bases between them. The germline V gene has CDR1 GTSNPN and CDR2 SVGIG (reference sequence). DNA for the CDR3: TGTGCCTGGAGGGGTGGCGGTGGGGCGCCAAGTGGAGATACGCAGTATTTT. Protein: CAWRGGGGAPSGDTQYF.

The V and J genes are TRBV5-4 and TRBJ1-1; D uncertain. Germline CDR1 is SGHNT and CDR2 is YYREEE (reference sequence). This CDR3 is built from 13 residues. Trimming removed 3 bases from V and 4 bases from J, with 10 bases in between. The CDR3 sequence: CASSSQAATEAFF. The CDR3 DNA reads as TGTGCCAGCAGCTCCCAGGCGGCCACTGAAGCTTTCTTT.

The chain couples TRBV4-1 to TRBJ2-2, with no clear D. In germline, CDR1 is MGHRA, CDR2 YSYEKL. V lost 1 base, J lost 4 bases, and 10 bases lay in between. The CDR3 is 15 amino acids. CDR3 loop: CASSQGLSPTGELFF. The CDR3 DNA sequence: TGCGCCAGCAGCCAAGGACTCAGTCCCACCGGGGAGCTGTTTTTT.

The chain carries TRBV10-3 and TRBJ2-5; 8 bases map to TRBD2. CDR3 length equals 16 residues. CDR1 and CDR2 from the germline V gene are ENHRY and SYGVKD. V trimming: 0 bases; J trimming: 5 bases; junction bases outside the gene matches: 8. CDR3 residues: CAISESTGGLGETQYF. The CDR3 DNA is TGTGCCATCAGTGAGTCGACGGGAGGGTTGGGGGAGACCCAGTACTTC.

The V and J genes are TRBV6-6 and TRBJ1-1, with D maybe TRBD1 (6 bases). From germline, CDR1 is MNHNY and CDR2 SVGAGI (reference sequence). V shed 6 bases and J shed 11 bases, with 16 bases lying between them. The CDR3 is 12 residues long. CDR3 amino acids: CASSQQQGTAFF. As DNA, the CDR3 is TGTGCCAGCAGCCAACAACAGGGCACGGCTTTCTTT.